A single sample is the source of the 21 T cell receptor beta chains below, sequenced in a study of CD8 T cells in cerebrospinal fluid in Alzheimer's disease. Each CDR3 protein gets one entry in TCRdb, which reprocessed the 10x single-cell sequencing reads and gives no DNA. Its listing shows 1,000 to 1,500 distinct CDR3 sequences. The specimen sequenced was cerebrospinal fluid. Receptors were obtained from a human donor with Alzheimer's disease.

Judged by frequency, this clonotype is medium-sized. The chain is built from TRBV7-2 and TRBJ1-5; TCRdb designates TRBD1, a call that cannot be tested without DNA. CDR1 SGHTA and CDR2 FQGNSA come from the germline V gene. This CDR3 comprises 16 residues. The CDR3: CASSSLGGNSNQPQHF.

Judged by frequency, this clonotype is large. The rearrangement joins TRBV20-1 to TRBJ2-3; without DNA, the TCRdb call of TRBD1 cannot be checked. The CDR3 has 14 amino acids. Germline CDR1 reads DFQATT; CDR2 reads SNEGSKA (reference sequence). The CDR3 sequence: CSASGAADSDTQYF.

Considering frequency, this clonotype is large (0.1 to 1%). The chain couples TRBV2 to TRBJ2-3; TCRdb calls TRBD1, which cannot be checked without DNA. CDR1 is SNHLY, CDR2 FYNNEI, per germline. CDR3 length equals 14 residues. The CDR3 here is CASSAPGGRDTQYF.

By frequency, this clonotype is large. The V and J genes are TRBV7-9 and TRBJ2-7; there is no DNA to check the TCRdb D call of TRBD1. Germline-derived CDR1 and CDR2 are SEHNR and FQNEAQ (reference sequence). This CDR3 is built from 15 residues. The CDR3 protein is CASSPRDKANYEQYF.

By frequency, this clonotype is medium-sized. The chain recombines TRBV6-5 with TRBJ2-3; the TRBD2 assignment by TCRdb is unverifiable without DNA. The CDR3 totals 17 residues. Germline CDR1 MNHEY, CDR2 SVGAGI. The CDR3 loop reads CASSYSRLAGGTDTQYF.

This clonotype is deemed medium-sized by its frequency. The chain couples TRBV11-1 to TRBJ2-7. The CDR3 extends over 13 amino acids. Germline V gene sequence: CDR1 SGHAT, CDR2 FQDESV (reference sequence). This chain's CDR3 is CASSSAHKGEQYF.

By frequency, this clonotype registers large. The chain recombines TRBV12-3 or TRBV12-4 with TRBJ1-3. The CDR3 has 16 amino acids. The CDR3 here is CASSFGGDFSGNTIYF.

J is TRBJ1-6 and V is TRBV5-4. The CDR3 consists of 15 residues. The germline V gene encodes CDR1 SGHNT and CDR2 YYREEE (reference sequence). The chain's CDR3 is CASSLGRLKESPLHF.

By frequency, this clonotype registers medium-sized. This chain links TRBV19 with TRBJ1-5. The CDR3 consists of 13 residues. The germline CDR1 and CDR2 sequences are LNHDA and SQIVND (reference sequence). CDR3 residues: CASSPAANQPQHF.

This clonotype is identified as medium-sized from frequency. This chain joins TRBV4-1 and TRBJ1-2; lacking DNA, the TRBD1 call made by TCRdb goes unchecked. The CDR3 is made up of 15 amino acids. Germline CDR1 and CDR2: MGHRA and YSYEKL. CDR3: CASSRGQGLEYGYTF.

Judged by frequency, this clonotype is medium-sized. J is TRBJ2-3 and V is TRBV20-1. Germline CDR1 is DFQATT and CDR2 is SNEGSKA (reference sequence). The CDR3 is made up of 11 amino acids. The CDR3 loop reads CSADKGDTQYF.

This clonotype ranks as medium-sized in terms of frequency. V gene TRBV5-5 combines with J gene TRBJ2-1. CDR3 length equals 15 residues. CDR1 SGHKS and CDR2 YYEKEE come from the germline V gene (reference sequence). The CDR3 spells CASSLEDRSYNEQFF.

This clonotype is labeled medium-sized based on frequency. The chain joins TRBV10-3 to TRBJ1-2; TCRdb calls TRBD1, which cannot be checked without DNA. In germline, CDR1 is ENHRY, CDR2 SYGVKD. This CDR3 is 16 amino acids long. The CDR3 reads CAISGDMDRGLYGYTF.

This clonotype is called medium-sized based on its frequency. This rearrangement joins TRBV15 to TRBJ2-7; TCRdb gives TRBD1 as the D gene, but with no DNA this cannot be confirmed. The CDR3 contains 14 residues. CDR1 is LNHNV, CDR2 YYDKDF, per germline (reference sequence). This chain's CDR3 is CATSTGTVNYEQYF. Based on the CDR3 plus reference TRBV15 and TRBJ2-7, the full variable domain is DAMVIQNPRYQVTQFGKPVTLSCSQTLNHNVMYWYQQKSSQAPKLLFHYYDKDFNNEADTPDNFQSRRPNTSFCFLDIRSPGLGDTAMYLCATSTGTVNYEQYFGPGTRLTVT.

By frequency, this clonotype registers medium-sized. The chain has TRBV7-6 and TRBJ1-3. The CDR3 has 15 amino acids. From germline, CDR1 is SGHVS and CDR2 FNYEAQ. The CDR3 sequence is CASSLTRTSGNTIYF.

This clonotype counts as large by frequency. The V call is TRBV7-6, the J call TRBJ2-7; TCRdb lists TRBD2, though no DNA is available to test this call. The length of the CDR3 is 15 residues. The germline V gene has CDR1 SGHVS and CDR2 FNYEAQ. The CDR3 protein is CASSLGGLALNEQYF.

Measured by frequency, this clonotype is medium-sized. This chain uses TRBV20-1 with TRBJ2-3; the TRBD2 assignment by TCRdb is unverifiable without DNA. CDR3 length: 15 residues. Germline assignment: CDR1 DFQATT and CDR2 SNEGSKA (reference sequence). The CDR3 sequence: CSARPAGRDTDTQYF.

This clonotype is identified as medium-sized from frequency. The J gene is TRBJ1-1, the V gene TRBV29-1; TCRdb returns TRBD1, unconfirmable since there is no DNA. This CDR3 has 15 amino acids. Germline lookup yields CDR1 SQVTM and CDR2 ANQGSEA. This CDR3 reads CSVEAKGARTTEAFF.

This clonotype is deemed large by its frequency. The genes are TRBV5-1 and TRBJ2-7; TCRdb reports TRBD1, a call that lacks DNA to check it against. The CDR3 covers 14 residues. Germline lookup yields CDR1 SGHRS and CDR2 YFSETQ. CDR3: CASAASGGSLEQYF.

Its frequency marks this clonotype as medium-sized. This chain's CDR3 is CASSLDTSGTGRYEQYF. The J gene is TRBJ2-7, the V gene TRBV13; the TRBD2 assignment by TCRdb is unverifiable without DNA. The CDR3 consists of 17 residues. Germline CDR1 is PRHDT and CDR2 is FYEKMQ (reference sequence).

This clonotype is labeled large based on frequency. The chain links TRBV20-1 to TRBJ1-2; TCRdb's D gene call, TRBD1, goes unchecked for lack of DNA. CDR3 length: 15 amino acids. Germline V lookup: CDR1 DFQATT, CDR2 SNEGSKA (reference sequence). The CDR3 spells CSARDPAGVVSGYTF.